The clone carrying this T cell receptor (beta chain) was counted many times. Its antigen is unknown. These data come from a study of beta chain features in type 1 diabetes. Regarding the study as a whole: A cDNA-based sequencing approach could over-represent cells with high TCR expression. VDJ junctions from patients with type 1 diabetes contained fewer insertions and more deletions. Significant though moderate, a shortening of TCRB CDR3s appeared in all four CD4+ subsets of Type 1 diabetes patients.

cDNA synthesis used the whole RNA isolate, giving expressed TCRB sequences. Method: immunoSEQ multiplex PCR; TCRdb's copy keeps in-frame clones and lacks some. The sample has approximately 160,000 clones; under 13% are singletons. CDR1 and CDR2 (germline): SEHNR, FQNEAQ (reference sequence). Trimming removed 5 bases at V and 6 bases at J, with 14 bases between. The CDR3 has 14 amino acids. Central memory, naive, regulatory and stem cell-like memory CD4+ cells were sorted by CD45RO/CCR7/CD25/CD127/CD95/CD27. Sequencing used central memory CD4+ T cells from blood. The sequence was obtained from a young man with type 1 diabetes. The rearrangement uses TRBV7-9 and TRBJ2-1; a possible D gene is TRBD1 (5 bases). Here the CDR3 DNA reads TGTGCCAGCAGCCCCGTGGCTAGGGGCAATGAGCAGTTCTTC. Its translation is CASSPVARGNEQFF.